This TCR beta chain was observed in a study of human T cells and chemical hapten exposure (dated by TCRdb to the early 2020s). For the wider study: For sensitization, 2% DPC in acetone was applied to an approximately 2 cm by approximately 2 cm area of upper inner arm skin. Throughout the approximately 24-week study period, patients were also given weekly therapeutic DPC doses on the scalp. Patch testing was done on the upper back using Finn chambers containing 0.01% DPC, and results were scored after 6 days according to International Contact Dermatitis Research Group standards. Most of the patients in the cohort were female, and the cohort covered alopecia areata with under or over 50% scalp involvement, alopecia totalis and alopecia universalis. The libraries were sequenced as a pool, and the TCR yield per sample differed mostly because of small variations in library volumes within the pool. Peripheral blood TCR repertoire changes were tracked in vivo in alopecia patients during primary and secondary sensitization to the hapten diphenylcyclopropenone (DPC). Blood samples were taken from patients before sensitization (week 0) and at 2, 6 and about 24 weeks after DPC sensitization. Roughly 30 alopecia patients gave blood for TCR sequencing at one to four time points (pre-sensitization, 2, 6 and 24 weeks). Findings and caveats that apply to the study as a whole: The number of PT1 expanded TCRs positively correlated with patch test score, significant at thresholds 8, 16 and 32 but not 4. Alopecia, a presumed autoimmune disease, was present in all patients, so the immune response of the patients might differ from that of healthy individuals. DPC sensitization did not change the number of TCRs with a frequency above 1 in 1000, and there was no evidence of changes in global repertoire structure. Repeated subsampling changed both the strength of the expansion versus patch-test correlation and the threshold at which the correlation became significant. Compared with pre-sensitization or healthy control sets, expanded TCRs formed significantly more large CDR3 similarity clusters, which is consistent with antigen-driven responses.

This clonotype was recorded many times. Its antigen target is currently unknown. No much larger clone is present one base from it, and per-base qualities are unavailable. The V end loses 4 bases and the J end loses 7 bases, and a stretch of 19 bases separates them. From cysteine to phenylalanine, the CDR3 is 15 amino acids long. The read is trimmed to its CDR3 DNA, 45 bases read in frame from base 1. According to the germline V gene (reference sequence), CDR1 reads LGHDT and CDR2 reads YNNKEL. In the paper's terms, the time point label means: patch test 1, 2 weeks after DPC sensitization. The treatment or condition label for this specimen denotes: therapeutic diphenylcyclopropenone sensitization with weekly scalp DPC. Blood at each patch-test visit was drawn before the patch test was applied. Patients were eligible if aged 18 to 70, diagnosed with alopecia and judged suitable for DPC therapy, and pregnant patients were excluded. Total RNA was extracted from unfractionated whole blood that had been collected in Tempus Blood RNA tubes.

The protocol used for the library was RACE. For sequencing, a NextSeq 500 was employed. During library preparation, unique molecular identifiers were attached to individual cDNA molecules so that TCRs could be counted quantitatively and reproducibly. Both TCR alpha and TCR beta chains were sequenced from each blood RNA sample. The source study handled its data this way. Samples had a median of roughly 100,000 TCRs, with a range from roughly 23,224 to 700,000. V, J and CDR3 annotation of the TCR reads was carried out using the Decombinator software suite. For PS versus PT1 abundance plots, all samples were subsampled to the same number of TCRs (28,000). TCRs were defined as expanded if absent before sensitization and observed at least eight times at the 2-week time point. In TCRdb, the public reads were trimmed at Q25 with fastp and aligned with MiXCR, with productive beta chains retained. Entries that share a CDR3 protein sequence are merged under the most common genes and DNA. The V and J calls here are based on TCRdb, not the publication. This sample has 90,000 to 120,000 distinct CDR3 sequences in its table, and about 10% of those were observed once. The ten largest clonotypes hold under 4.5% of the sample.

This chain is built from TRBV3-1 and TRBJ1-2; a confident D gene designation cannot be given. The receptor's source is a woman in her thirties or forties with alopecia areata. Some clones in this sample may be carry-over from other donors' samples. The material was whole blood, obtained in connection with sensitization to the hapten diphenylcyclopropenone (DPC). The bases are TGTGCCAGCAGCCTTACCACCGGGTCCCTGGGTGGCTACACCTTC. Its translation is CASSLTTGSLGGYTF.